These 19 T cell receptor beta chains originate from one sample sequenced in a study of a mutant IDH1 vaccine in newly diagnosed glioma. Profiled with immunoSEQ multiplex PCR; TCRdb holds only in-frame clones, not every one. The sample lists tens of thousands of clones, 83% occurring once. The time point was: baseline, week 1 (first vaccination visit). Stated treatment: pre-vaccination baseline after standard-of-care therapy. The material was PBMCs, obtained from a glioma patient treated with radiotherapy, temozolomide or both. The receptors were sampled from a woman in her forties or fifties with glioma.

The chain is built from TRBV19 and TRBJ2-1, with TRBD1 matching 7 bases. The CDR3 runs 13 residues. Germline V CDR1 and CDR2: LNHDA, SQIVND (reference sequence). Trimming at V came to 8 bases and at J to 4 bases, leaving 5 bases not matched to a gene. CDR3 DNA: TGTGCCAGTGGGGACAGCCCATACAATGAGCAGTTCTTC. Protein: CASGDSPYNEQFF.

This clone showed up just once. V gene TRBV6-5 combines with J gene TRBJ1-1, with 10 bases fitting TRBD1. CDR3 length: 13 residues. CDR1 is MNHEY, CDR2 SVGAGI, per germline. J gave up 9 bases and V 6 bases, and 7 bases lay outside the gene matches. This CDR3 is CASSRTGGDKAFF. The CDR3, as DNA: TGTGCCAGCAGCCGGACAGGGGGAGATAAAGCTTTCTTT.

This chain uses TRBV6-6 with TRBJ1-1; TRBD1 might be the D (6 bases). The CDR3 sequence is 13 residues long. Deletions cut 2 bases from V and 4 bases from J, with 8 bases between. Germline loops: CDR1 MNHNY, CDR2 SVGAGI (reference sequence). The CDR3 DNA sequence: TGTGCCAGCAGTTACACAGGGTTCACTGAAGCTTTCTTT. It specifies CASSYTGFTEAFF.

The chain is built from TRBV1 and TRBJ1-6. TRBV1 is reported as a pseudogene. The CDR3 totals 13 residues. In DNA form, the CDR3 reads TGCACCAGCAGCCAAGAGCGGGGCGGGCCCCTCCACTTT. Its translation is CTSSQERGGPLHF.

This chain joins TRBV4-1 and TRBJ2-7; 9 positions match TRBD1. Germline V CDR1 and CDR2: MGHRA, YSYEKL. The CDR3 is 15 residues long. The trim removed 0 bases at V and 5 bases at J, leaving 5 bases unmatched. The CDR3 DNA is TGCGCCAGCAGCCAAGATCCCGACAGGGGGAACGAGCAGTACTTC. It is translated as CASSQDPDRGNEQYF.

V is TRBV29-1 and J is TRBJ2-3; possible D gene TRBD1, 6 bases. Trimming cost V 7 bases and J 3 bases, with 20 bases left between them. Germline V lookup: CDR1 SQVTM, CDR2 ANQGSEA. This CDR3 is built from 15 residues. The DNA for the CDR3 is TGCAGCGCCCCCCTCGCGGCAGGGGCAACAGATACGCAGTATTTT. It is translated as CSAPLAAGATDTQYF.

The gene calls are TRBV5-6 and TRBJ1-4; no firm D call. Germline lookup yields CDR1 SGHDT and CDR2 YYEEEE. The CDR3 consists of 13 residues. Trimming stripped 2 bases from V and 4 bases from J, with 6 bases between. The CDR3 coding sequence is TGTGCCAGCAGCTTTGCCGTTAATGAAAAACTGTTTTTT. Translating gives CASSFAVNEKLFF.

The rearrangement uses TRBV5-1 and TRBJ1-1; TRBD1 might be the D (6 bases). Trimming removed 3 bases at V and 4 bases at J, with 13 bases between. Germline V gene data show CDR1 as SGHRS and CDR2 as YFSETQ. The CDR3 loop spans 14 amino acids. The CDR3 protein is CASSSQRTATEAFF. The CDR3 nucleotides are TGCGCCAGCAGCTCGCAAAGGACAGCCACTGAAGCTTTCTTT.

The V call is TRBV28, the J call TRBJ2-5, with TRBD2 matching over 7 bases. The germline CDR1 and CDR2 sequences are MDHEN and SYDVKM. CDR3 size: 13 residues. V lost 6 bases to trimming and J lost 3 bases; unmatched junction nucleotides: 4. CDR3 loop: CASRRAGKETQYF. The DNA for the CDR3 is TGTGCCAGCAGGCGAGCGGGGAAAGAGACCCAGTACTTC.

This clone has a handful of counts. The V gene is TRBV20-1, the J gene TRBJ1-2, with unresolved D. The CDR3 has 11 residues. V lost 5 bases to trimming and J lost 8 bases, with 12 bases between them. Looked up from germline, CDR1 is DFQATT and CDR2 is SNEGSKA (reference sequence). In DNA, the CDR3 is TGCAGTGCTTTCGAGGGAGGAGGCTACACCTTC. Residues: CSAFEGGGYTF.

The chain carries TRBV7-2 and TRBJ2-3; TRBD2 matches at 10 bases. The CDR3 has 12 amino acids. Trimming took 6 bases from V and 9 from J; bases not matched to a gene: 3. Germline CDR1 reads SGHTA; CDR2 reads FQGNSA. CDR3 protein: CASSNSGGTQYF. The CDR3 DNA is TGTGCCAGCAGTAATAGCGGGGGGACGCAGTATTTT.

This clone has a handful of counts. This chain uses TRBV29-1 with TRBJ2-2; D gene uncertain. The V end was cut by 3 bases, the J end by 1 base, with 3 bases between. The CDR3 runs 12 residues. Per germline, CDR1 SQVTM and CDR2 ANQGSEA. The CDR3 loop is CSVDENTGELFF. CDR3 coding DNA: TGCAGCGTTGATGAGAACACCGGGGAGCTGTTTTTT.

The DNA for the CDR3 is TGTGCCAGCAGCTTACTCACAGGGGGGACGAATGAAAAACTGTTTTTT. This translates into CASSLLTGGTNEKLFF. The J gene is TRBJ1-4, the V gene TRBV7-9; 8 nucleotides agree with TRBD1. CDR1 is SEHNR, CDR2 FQNEAQ, per germline (reference sequence). V lost 2 bases to trimming and J lost 5 bases; unmatched junction nucleotides: 7. This CDR3 has 16 amino acids.

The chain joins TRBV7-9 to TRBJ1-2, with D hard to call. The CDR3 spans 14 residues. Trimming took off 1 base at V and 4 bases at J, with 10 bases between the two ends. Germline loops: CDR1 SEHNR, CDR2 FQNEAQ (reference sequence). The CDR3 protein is CASSLDLEGYGYTF. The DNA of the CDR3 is TGTGCCAGCAGCTTAGACCTCGAGGGCTATGGCTACACCTTC.

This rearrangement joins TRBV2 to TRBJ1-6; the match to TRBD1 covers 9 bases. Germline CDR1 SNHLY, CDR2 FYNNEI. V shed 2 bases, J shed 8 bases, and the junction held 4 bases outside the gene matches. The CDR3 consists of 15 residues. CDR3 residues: CASSELGQGYSPLHF. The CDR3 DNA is TGTGCCAGCAGTGAACTGGGACAGGGTTATTCACCCCTCCACTTT.

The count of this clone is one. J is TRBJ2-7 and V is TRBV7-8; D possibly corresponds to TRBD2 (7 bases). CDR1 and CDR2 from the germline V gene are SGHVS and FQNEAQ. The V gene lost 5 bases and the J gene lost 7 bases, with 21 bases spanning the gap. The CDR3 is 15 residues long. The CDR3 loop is CASSRTAGAGREQYF. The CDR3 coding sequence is TGTGCCAGCAGCCGTACGGCGGGGGCCGGTAGAGAGCAGTACTTC.

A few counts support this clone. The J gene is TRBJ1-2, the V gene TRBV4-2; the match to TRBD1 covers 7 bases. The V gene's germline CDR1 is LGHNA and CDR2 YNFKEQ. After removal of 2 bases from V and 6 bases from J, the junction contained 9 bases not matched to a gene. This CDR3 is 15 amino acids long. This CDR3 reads CASSQRQGAGDGYTF. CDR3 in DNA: TGTGCCAGCAGCCAACGACAGGGAGCAGGCGATGGCTACACCTTC.

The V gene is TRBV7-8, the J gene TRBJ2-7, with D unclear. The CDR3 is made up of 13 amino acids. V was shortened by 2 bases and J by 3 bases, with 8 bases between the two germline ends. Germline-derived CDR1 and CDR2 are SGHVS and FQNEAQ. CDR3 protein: CASSLLAHYEQYF. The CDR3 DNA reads TGTGCCAGCAGCTTATTAGCCCACTACGAGCAGTACTTC.

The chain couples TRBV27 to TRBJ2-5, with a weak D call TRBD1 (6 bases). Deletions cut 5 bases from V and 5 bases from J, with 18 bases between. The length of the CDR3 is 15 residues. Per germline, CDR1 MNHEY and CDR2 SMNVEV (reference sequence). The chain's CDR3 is CASSIADSPRETQYF. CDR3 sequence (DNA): TGTGCCAGCAGTATCGCGGACAGCCCAAGGGAGACCCAGTACTTC.